A selection of T cell receptor beta chains follows, all from one sample in a study of blood T cell repertoires in COVID-19. Sequencing used immunoSEQ multiplex PCR; TCRdb keeps in-frame clones, though not all of them. The sample carries about 110,000 clones, approximately 81% recorded once. The sample was peripheral blood. The receptor set was obtained from a human donor in a cohort sampled during active COVID-19. Each CDR3 is given with its conserved first and last residue. Each record gives: CDR3 length, V gene, J gene, D gene, clone size, CDR3 protein, CDR3 DNA. D genes are given only for firm matches. Rows may omit the clone size; those that give it use once, few, many or a size class.

13	TRBV7-9	TRBJ1-6	-	-	CASSGTGNSPLHF	TGTGCCAGCAGCGGTACAGGGAATTCACCCCTCCACTTT
14	TRBV7-2	TRBJ2-7	-	-	CASSSDGRVEEQYF	TGTGCCAGCAGCTCGGACGGCAGGGTGGAAGAGCAGTACTTC
13	TRBV29-1	TRBJ1-2	TRBD1	few	CSTNGAGGLGYTF	TGCAGCACAAACGGAGCAGGGGGCTTAGGCTACACCTTC
14	TRBV27	TRBJ1-2	-	-	CASSSVTGNYGYTF	TGTGCCAGCAGTTCCGTCACAGGGAACTATGGCTACACCTTC
13	TRBV6-2/TRBV6-3	TRBJ2-7	-	-	CASSYGPSYEQYF	TGTGCCAGCAGTTATGGCCCCTCCTACGAGCAGTACTTC
15	TRBV11-3	TRBJ2-3	-	-	CASSQEGQRGDTQYF	TGTGCCAGCAGCCAAGAAGGACAGCGGGGCGATACGCAGTATTTT
16	TRBV5-1	TRBJ2-1	-	once	CASSLAGLSSYNEQFF	TGCGCCAGCAGCTTGGCGGGACTTAGCTCCTACAATGAGCAGTTCTTC
15	TRBV7-3	TRBJ1-2	TRBD1	-	CASTSRGQVNYGYTF	TGTGCCAGCACCAGTAGGGGGCAGGTTAACTATGGCTACACCTTC
14	TRBV3-1/TRBV3-2	TRBJ2-7	TRBD2	-	CASSQNSGGGEQYF	TGTGCCAGCAGCCAAAATAGCGGGGGGGGTGAGCAGTACTTC
13	TRBV9	TRBJ2-5	TRBD1	-	CASSGGQQETQYF	TGTGCCAGCAGCGGGGGACAGCAAGAGACCCAGTACTTC
14	TRBV7-2	TRBJ1-3	TRBD1	few	CASSRDRAGNTIYF	TGTGCCAGCAGCCGGGACAGGGCTGGAAACACCATATATTTT
15	TRBV7-9	TRBJ2-7	-	once	CASSLRPGSPYEQYF	TGTGCCAGCAGCTTAAGGCCGGGATCCCCCTACGAGCAGTACTTC
14	TRBV12-5	TRBJ1-5	-	few	CASGLGASNQPQHF	TGTGCTAGTGGTTTAGGGGCATCCAATCAGCCCCAGCATTTT
12	TRBV3-1/TRBV3-2	TRBJ2-5	-	-	CASSPLGETQYF	TGTGCCAGCAGCCCCCTCGGTGAGACCCAGTACTTC
14	TRBV2	TRBJ2-5	TRBD1	-	CASSETGEFETQYF	TGTGCCAGCAGTGAGACAGGGGAATTTGAGACCCAGTACTTC
14	TRBV6-5	TRBJ2-7	-	-	CASSPRAGSYEQYF	TGTGCCAGCAGTCCCCGGGCGGGTTCCTACGAGCAGTACTTC
18	TRBV4-2	TRBJ2-3	TRBD2	-	CASSQDLGTSGPRDTQYF	TGTGCCAGCAGCCAAGATCTGGGGACTAGCGGCCCCCGAGATACGCAGTATTTT
12	TRBV19	TRBJ2-1	-	-	CATRRGYNEQFF	TGTGCCACCCGGAGGGGCTACAATGAGCAGTTCTTC
16	TRBV5-1	TRBJ2-3	-	-	CASSPLPASGTDTQYF	TGCGCCAGCAGCCCGTTGCCCGCGTCTGGCACAGATACGCAGTATTTT
15	TRBV5-1	TRBJ2-1	-	once	CASHSPGSSYNEQFF	TGCGCCAGCCACTCCCCGGGGAGCTCCTACAATGAGCAGTTCTTC
13	TRBV11-2	TRBJ1-6	-	-	CASSPGLGVPLHF	TGTGCCAGCAGCCCGGGTCTAGGGGTCCCCCTCCACTTT
14	TRBV2	TRBJ1-5	TRBD1	once	CASSQGAKNQPQHF	TGTGCCAGCAGCCAGGGGGCGAAAAATCAGCCCCAGCATTTT
14	TRBV6-6	TRBJ1-2	TRBD1	-	CASSTSGGDYGYTF	TGTGCCAGCAGCACGTCAGGGGGTGACTATGGCTACACCTTC